The 21 T cell receptor beta chains in this list originate from one sample, sequenced in a study of shared clonotypes between healthy human individuals. Some clones are missing from TCRdb's copy, which holds only in-frame ones; the method was immunoSEQ multiplex PCR. The sample carries over a million clones, roughly 80% recorded once. Sequencing was done on a sample of memory CD4+ T cells sorted from blood. Subset defined: CD45RA-negative fraction. The receptors were gathered from a man in his late teens or twenties in good health.

Concerning this clone: This same CDR3 is encoded by further DNA sequences in the sample. The chain carries TRBV18 and TRBJ2-7; D is unclear. The CDR3 spans 12 residues. The ends were cut back, 1 base at V and 3 bases at J, with 4 bases in the middle. Germline lookup yields CDR1 KGHSH and CDR2 LQKENI. The CDR3 reads CASSPQSYEQYF. CDR3 bases: TGTGCCAGCTCACCACAGAGCTACGAGCAGTACTTC.

In its sample, this clone was seen a few times. This chain uses TRBV2 with TRBJ1-1; TRBD1 matches 8 bases. The CDR3 totals 15 residues. J was trimmed by 1 base and V by 4 bases; bases with no gene match: 5. The germline gives CDR1 SNHLY, CDR2 FYNNEI. Here the CDR3 DNA reads TGTGCCAGCAGTGTAGGACAGGGAAGGAACACTGAAGCTTTCTTT. Translated, it gives CASSVGQGRNTEAFF.

This sequence joins TRBV2 and TRBJ1-5; D uncertain. The CDR3 extends over 14 amino acids. Looked up from germline, CDR1 is SNHLY and CDR2 is FYNNEI. V lost 7 bases and J 4 bases, leaving 14 bases between the germline ends. The CDR3 is CASTSMSENQPQHF. The CDR3 nucleotides read TGTGCCAGCACCAGTATGAGCGAGAATCAGCCCCAGCATTTT.

The chain recombines TRBV11-2 with TRBJ2-1; 8 positions agree with TRBD2. V shed 5 bases, J shed 3 bases, and the junction held 6 bases outside the gene matches. In germline, CDR1 is SGHAT, CDR2 FQNNGV. The CDR3 is 15 residues long. CDR3: CASSPQRGSYNEQFF. The CDR3, as DNA: TGTGCCAGCAGCCCCCAGCGGGGGAGCTACAATGAGCAGTTCTTC.

CDR3 in DNA: TGCGCCAGCAGCCCCCGGACAGAGAGAAAGACCCAGTACTTC. Translated: CASSPRTERKTQYF. The genes are TRBV5-1 and TRBJ2-5; possibly TRBD1 for D (6 bases). Germline loops: CDR1 SGHRS, CDR2 YFSETQ. The V end lost 4 bases, the J end lost 6 bases, and 16 bases lay between the germline ends. The CDR3 contains 14 residues.

This clone showed up just a few times. The chain recombines TRBV5-1 with TRBJ2-7; D remains ambiguous. Deletions cut 0 bases from V and 7 bases from J, with 8 bases between. Per germline, CDR1 SGHRS and CDR2 YFSETQ. The CDR3 loop spans 12 amino acids. The CDR3 sequence: CASSLDTWEQYF. CDR3 DNA sequence: TGCGCCAGCAGCTTGGATACCTGGGAGCAGTACTTC.

This chain links TRBV10-1 with TRBJ2-7; TRBD1 aligns across 8 bases. CDR1 is WNHNN and CDR2 is SYGVQD in the germline V gene (reference sequence). CDR3 length equals 14 residues. V lost 6 bases and J lost 5; bases outside the gene matches: 9. CDR3 DNA sequence: TGCGCCAGCAGGGAGGACAGGGACAGTCACGAGCAGTACTTC. This gives the protein CASREDRDSHEQYF.

The chain combines TRBV4-3 with TRBJ2-3, with 9 positions matching TRBD2. This CDR3 has 16 amino acids. Germline CDR1 LGHNA, CDR2 YSLEER. Trimming removed 1 base from V and 0 bases from J; junction bases left unmatched: 2. The CDR3 DNA follows: TGCGCCAGCAGCCAAGCTCTAGCGGGGAGCACAGATACGCAGTATTTT. Protein sequence: CASSQALAGSTDTQYF.

V is TRBV4-1 and J is TRBJ2-1; 7 bases map to TRBD2. The CDR3 consists of 16 residues. With V trimmed by 4 bases and J by 0 bases, 6 bases remained unmatched. The germline CDR1 and CDR2 sequences are MGHRA and YSYEKL. The CDR3 protein is CASSPLAVSSYNEQFF. The DNA of the CDR3 is TGCGCCAGCAGCCCTCTAGCGGTGAGCTCCTACAATGAGCAGTTCTTC.

The CDR3 loop reads CASSEFKGANSPLHF. In DNA form, the CDR3 reads TGTGCCAGCAGTGAATTCAAGGGGGCCAATTCACCCCTCCACTTT. The chain is built from TRBV6-1 and TRBJ1-6; 7 nucleotides align to TRBD1. Losses at the gene ends were 2 bases for V and 7 bases for J; bases not matched to a gene: 5. This CDR3 spans 15 amino acids. Germline CDR1 is MNHNS and CDR2 is SASEGT.

There are a few counts of this clone. Other DNA sequences within the sample encode an identical CDR3. The gene calls are TRBV9 and TRBJ1-1; TRBD1 matches at 7 bases. Trimming took 0 bases from V and 4 from J; bases not matched to a gene: 3. Germline V lookup: CDR1 SGDLS, CDR2 YYNGEE. CDR3 size: 14 residues. CDR3 DNA: TGTGCCAGCAGCGTAGACCCAGGGGGCACTGAAGCTTTCTTT. Translating gives CASSVDPGGTEAFF.

The chain joins TRBV7-2 to TRBJ1-1; D remains ambiguous. The V gene lost 2 bases and the J gene lost 4 bases, with 11 bases spanning the gap. CDR3 length equals 14 residues. Germline CDR1 SGHTA, CDR2 FQGNSA. CDR3 loop: CASSLNSVGTEAFF. The CDR3 coding sequence is TGTGCCAGCAGCTTAAATTCAGTGGGCACTGAAGCTTTCTTT.

A few counts support this clone. V is TRBV30 and J is TRBJ2-7, with D uncertain. The CDR3 extends over 14 amino acids. V was cut by 0 bases and J by 0 bases, with 9 bases left in between. Per the germline V gene, CDR1 is GTSNPN and CDR2 is SVGIG (reference sequence). DNA for the CDR3: TGTGCCTGGAGTGTTCTGCGGAGCTCCTACGAGCAGTACTTC. Its protein product is CAWSVLRSSYEQYF. Full variable domain (outside the CDR3, taken from reference TRBV30 and TRBJ2-7): SQTIHQWPATLVQPVGSPLSLECTVEGTSNPNLYWYRQAAGRGLQLLFYSVGIGQISSEVPQNLSASRPQDRQFILSSKKLLLSDSGFYLCAWSVLRSSYEQYFGPGTRLTVT.

This chain connects TRBV5-1 to TRBJ2-2, with 7 bases aligning to TRBD1. Germline assignment: CDR1 SGHRS and CDR2 YFSETQ. The ends lost 3 bases at V and 6 bases at J; junction bases unmatched: 5. This CDR3 region has 14 residues. Here the CDR3 reads CASSWRQGSGELFF. In DNA, the CDR3 is TGCGCCAGCAGCTGGCGACAGGGCTCCGGGGAGCTGTTTTTT.

The V call is TRBV19, the J call TRBJ1-2; 7 positions agree with TRBD1. Trimming removed 5 bases from V and 0 bases from J; junction bases left unmatched: 6. The CDR3 runs 15 residues. Germline V CDR1 and CDR2: LNHDA, SQIVND (reference sequence). CDR3 nucleotide sequence: TGTGCCAGTAGTCCGGGGACAGCTACTAACTATGGCTACACCTTC. It encodes CASSPGTATNYGYTF.

As for this clone: The identical CDR3 is also encoded by other nucleotide sequences in the sample. The chain links TRBV6-6 to TRBJ1-1; no definite D call. The germline gives CDR1 MNHNY, CDR2 SVGAGI (reference sequence). This CDR3 is 15 amino acids long. V lost 5 bases, J lost 1 base, and 14 bases lay in between. This CDR3 is CASSGAFWGNTEAFF. The DNA of the CDR3 is TGTGCCAGCAGTGGAGCATTCTGGGGGAACACTGAAGCTTTCTTT.

The chain joins TRBV5-1 to TRBJ1-4; maybe TRBD1 (6 bases). CDR1 SGHRS and CDR2 YFSETQ come from the germline V gene. Between the trimmed V and J ends, which lost 4 bases and 1 base, there was a span of 8 bases. The CDR3 loop spans 14 amino acids. The CDR3 nucleotides read TGCGCCAGCAGCGCACAGGGAACTAATGAAAAACTGTTTTTT. It is translated as CASSAQGTNEKLFF.

The V and J genes are TRBV19 and TRBJ2-1; no definite D call. The germline V gene encodes CDR1 LNHDA and CDR2 SQIVND (reference sequence). V gave up 10 bases and J gave up 6 bases, with 19 bases separating them. The CDR3 has 14 residues. CDR3 region: CATQSQLNGNEQFF. CDR3 sequence (DNA): TGTGCCACCCAATCCCAATTAAACGGCAATGAGCAGTTCTTC.

This clone has only a few counts. Other DNA sequences of this sample code for an identical CDR3. The chain links TRBV7-3 to TRBJ2-5; D gene ambiguous. This CDR3 has 13 residues. V was trimmed by 2 bases and J by 5 bases, leaving 9 bases between them. Germline V gene lookup returns CDR1 SGHTA and CDR2 FQGTGA. As DNA, the CDR3 is TGTGCCAGCAGCTTAGGAACGTCGGAGACCCAGTACTTC. The encoded protein is CASSLGTSETQYF.

J is TRBJ2-2 and V is TRBV18; D is perhaps TRBD1 (5 bases). Per the germline V gene, CDR1 is KGHSH and CDR2 is LQKENI. The CDR3 is 15 amino acids. Trimming pared 6 bases from V and 3 bases from J, leaving 14 bases between. The CDR3, as DNA: TGTGCCAGCTCCCCAAAGCAGGGTTACACCGGGGAGCTGTTTTTT. It translates to CASSPKQGYTGELFF.

With regard to this clone: The sample holds other DNA sequences that translate to the same CDR3. CDR3 protein: CASSTGQGNQETQYF. As DNA, the CDR3 is TGCGCCAGCAGCACTGGACAGGGGAACCAAGAGACCCAGTACTTC. The chain combines TRBV5-1 with TRBJ2-5; 9 nucleotides align to TRBD1. This CDR3 region has 15 residues. The germline CDR1 and CDR2 sequences are SGHRS and YFSETQ. The junction had 4 bases not matched to a gene; V was cut back by 4 bases and J by 0 bases.